What follows are 5 T cell receptor beta chains derived from one specimen sequenced in a study of T cell responses to AZD1222 COVID-19 vaccine. Sequencing used immunoSEQ multiplex PCR; TCRdb keeps in-frame clones, though not all of them. Altogether roughly 150,000 clones are present, 85% to 95% being singletons, with the ten largest covering 1.1% to 1.5%. This specimen was peripheral blood, taken on day 0 of AZD1222 vaccination. The receptors here all came from an adult in good health.

The CDR3 protein is CASSLGQPHYEQYF. CDR3 nucleotide sequence: TGTGCCAGCAGTTTAGGGCAGCCCCACTACGAGCAGTACTTC. The chain has TRBV28 and TRBJ2-7; no reliable D call. CDR1 and CDR2 from the germline V gene are MDHEN and SYDVKM. V was cut by 2 bases and J by 3 bases, with 11 bases left in between. This CDR3 has 14 residues. Full variable domain (outside the CDR3, taken from reference TRBV28 and TRBJ2-7): DVKVTQSSRYLVKRTGEKVFLECVQDMDHENMFWYRQDPGLGLRLIYFSYDVKMKEKGDIPEGYSVSREKKERFSLILESASTNQTSMYLCASSLGQPHYEQYFGPGTRLTVT.

V and J are TRBV2 and TRBJ1-2; D gene unclear. The CDR3 spans 13 residues. V gave up 3 bases and J gave up 2 bases, with 7 bases separating them. CDR1 and CDR2 (germline): SNHLY, FYNNEI. The chain's CDR3 is CASSDLGNYGYTF. CDR3 DNA sequence: TGTGCCAGCAGTGATCTGGGGAACTATGGCTACACCTTC. Together with reference TRBV2 and TRBJ1-2, the CDR3 gives the full variable domain: EPEVTQTPSHQVTQMGQEVILRCVPISNHLYFYWYRQILGQKVEFLVSFYNNEISEKSEIFDDQFSVERPDGSNFTLKIRSTKLEDSAMYFCASSDLGNYGYTFGSGTRLTVV.

J is TRBJ2-7 and V is TRBV30; 9 bases line up with TRBD1. The CDR3 sequence is 17 residues long. V trimming: 7 bases; J trimming: 2 bases; junction bases outside the gene matches: 18. The germline V gene has CDR1 GTSNPN and CDR2 SVGIG (reference sequence). CDR3 sequence reads: CASSGGGTGTGPYEQYF. For the CDR3, the DNA is TGTGCCTCCAGCGGCGGGGGTACCGGGACAGGGCCCTACGAGCAGTACTTC. The whole variable domain, remainder taken from reference TRBV30 and TRBJ2-7, is SQTIHQWPATLVQPVGSPLSLECTVEGTSNPNLYWYRQAAGRGLQLLFYSVGIGQISSEVPQNLSASRPQDRQFILSSKKLLLSDSGFYLCASSGGGTGTGPYEQYFGPGTRLTVT.

The CDR3: CASSFGQGGGYTF. As DNA, the CDR3 is TGTGCCAGCAGCTTTGGACAGGGGGGTGGCTACACCTTC. This chain links TRBV11-2 with TRBJ1-2; the match to TRBD1 covers 10 bases. With V trimmed by 3 bases and J by 7 bases, 2 bases remained unmatched. The germline V gene has CDR1 SGHAT and CDR2 FQNNGV. This CDR3 is built from 13 residues. The variable domain in full, with the rest retrieved from reference TRBV11-2 and TRBJ1-2, is EAGVAQSPRYKIIEKRQSVAFWCNPISGHATLYWYQQILGQGPKLLIQFQNNGVVDDSQLPKDRFSAERLKGVDSTLKIQPAKLEDSAVYLCASSFGQGGGYTFGSGTRLTVV.

V gene TRBV6-5 combines with J gene TRBJ1-1; D might be TRBD1 (6 bases). The CDR3 consists of 14 residues. Trimming stripped 10 bases from V and 1 base from J, with 16 bases between. Germline CDR1 and CDR2: MNHEY and SVGAGI. The CDR3, as DNA: TGTGCCACCCACAAAGGGGGTGGGAACACTGAAGCTTTCTTT. Residues: CATHKGGGNTEAFF.